The clone carrying this T cell receptor (beta chain) has just a few counts. The antigen is undetermined. This sample was included in a study of brain T cells in children with intractable seizures. Study-wide findings and caveats: Clones missing pre-surgery may reflect undersampling of that blood sample.

Data came from immunoSEQ multiplex PCR; TCRdb stores just in-frame clones and leaves some out. This sample has 340,000 or so clones; over 85% occur once, and the top ten carry under 7%. Trimming removed 1 base at V and 13 bases at J, with 13 bases between. CDR3 size: 12 residues. Germline assignment: CDR1 MGHRA and CDR2 YSYEKL. Sample time point: blood from clinic visit 5 months post-surgery; TSC patient then seizure free. Surgery cases with the highest brain T cell transcript signatures were chosen for sequencing. Before surgery, patients took at least one anti-epileptic drug. The receptor's source is a boy under two years old with tuberous sclerosis and intractable seizures. The sequencing here drew on peripheral blood, taken roughly 5 months after surgery. The chain uses TRBV4-1 and TRBJ1-1; no clear D gene. The CDR3 coding sequence is TGCGCCAGCAGCCAAGGGGCCCTTCCCCGTTTCTTT. It yields the protein CASSQGALPRFF.